This T cell receptor (beta chain) was documented in a study of T cell responses to AZD1222 COVID-19 vaccine. Study conclusions and caveats: Spike-specific TCR breadth and depth were elevated following two AZD1222 doses. Unmutated variant regions are reportedly targeted by nearly half of spike-specific TCRs. Distributed over spike, vaccine-associated CD4 TCRs predominated at 160-218 and 743-854. Donors were chiefly white British, with a greater number of females, and clonal diversity was perhaps underestimated.

Some clones are missing from TCRdb's copy, which holds only in-frame ones; the method was immunoSEQ multiplex PCR. The table lists about 150,000 clones, 70% to 90% of them singletons. Germline V gives CDR1 SGHRS, CDR2 YFSETQ. V was cut by 3 bases and J by 3 bases, with 10 bases left in between. The CDR3 sequence is 14 residues long. For this clone: Its antigen is not identified.

The sequencing used peripheral blood, collected on day 0 of AZD1222 vaccination. The chain employs TRBV5-1 and TRBJ1-3; no definite D call. The clonotype comes from an adult in good health. The CDR3 DNA is TGCGCCAGCAGCTCGGAATGGATTGGAAACACCATATATTTT. As protein: CASSSEWIGNTIYF.